A few counts support the clone carrying this T cell receptor (beta chain). The antigen is unknown. The CDR3 length is 14 residues. CDR1 GTSNPN and CDR2 SVGIG come from the germline V gene (reference sequence). The V end lost 0 bases, the J end lost 1 base, and 9 bases lay between the germline ends. In the source study's methods: Out-of-frame sequences were removed, leaving roughly 2,200,000 distinct TCRbeta sequences. Using immunoSEQ multiplex PCR, the repertoire was profiled, and TCRdb retains in-frame clones only, with some absent. From that table come the V and J calls and clone size; the DNA was used to work out D and trimming. The data hold over 50,000 clones, with 82% observed a single time. This specimen comes from a study of memory CD4+ T cells and cytomegalovirus serostatus. Study as a whole: This sample comes from healthy Belgian adults, roughly nine CMV seropositive, 24 seronegative. Study observations and caveats: CD4+ memory repertoires contained about 40% of the roughly 150 reported CMV TCRbeta sequences.

Single viable CD3+CD4+CD8-CD45RO+ cells were sorted as the memory CD4+ T cells. Serostatus was set by detecting CMV pp150, pp28, p38, p52 IgG. Sequencing was carried out using memory CD4+ T cells from blood. The chain combines TRBV30 with TRBJ1-1, with D perhaps matching TRBD1 (5 bases). This sequence originates from an adult in good health and CMV-seronegative. The CDR3 nucleotides are TGTGCCTGGAGTGTTCAGGGTGGGAACACTGAAGCTTTCTTT. Translation: CAWSVQGGNTEAFF.